The subject of this entry is one T cell receptor (beta chain). No antigen is known for it. No base quality information exists; no much larger clone differs at one position. The immunoSEQ Assay, a bias-controlled multiplex PCR, was used to amplify TCRbeta CDR3 regions from genomic DNA. The published analysis was carried out like this. Within the assay, amplification of reference gene primers was used to estimate how many nucleated cells each sample contained. To quantify the absolute abundance of each unique TCRbeta CDR3 rearrangement, sequence reads were collapsed and filtered. Productive Simpson clonality was computed per sample as the square root of Simpson's diversity index over productive rearrangements. The table was pulled from immuneACCESS by TCRdb, which kept in-frame rearrangements only. Such tables lose some clones; where checked, under half of the loss comes from unresolved V genes, and the rest has no known cause. V and J calls plus clone size are reproduced from that table; the DNA served to infer D and trimming. In all, the sample holds some 320,000 clones, and about 91% of those were seen once. The ten most abundant clones make up approximately 7% of the sample.

The data belong to a study of blood T cell repertoires in COVID-19 (dated by TCRdb to the early 2020s). Turning to the overall study: Samples from collaborators originated in the United States, Italy and Spain and spanned both the acute and convalescent phases of COVID-19. The prospective study material was composed of cDNA or gDNA derived from T cells, B-cell-depleted T cells, or PBMCs. Deeply sampled blood TCRbeta repertoires from subjects exposed to, actively infected with, or recovered from COVID-19 were included in the dataset. The repertoires were released in a freely available public database intended as a resource for research on the immune response to SARS-CoV-2. The samples were drawn from the first 160 participants of the ongoing ImmuneRACE study and from more than 1,000 subjects provided by 6 global collaborators. The sample metadata nearly always contained a de-identified subject ID, COVID-19 status, age in years and sex. Where HLA class I and class II types were available, the types were taken from metadata supplied by the sample provider, not from assay-based typing. What the work shows at the level of the full study, not this receptor alone: Clinical and demographic metadata were provided uncurated, with the amount varying by source and participant.

Taken from the germline V gene, the CDR1 and CDR2 loops are MDHEN and SYDVKM. The CDR3 runs 15 amino acids, cysteine and phenylalanine included. Only the CDR3 DNA is retained, 45 bases long and in frame from the first base. V was cut back by 8 bases and J by 5 bases, leaving a gap of 19 bases between them. Samples from volunteer blood donors who had recovered from COVID-19 were contributed by a second Seattle source. Whole blood was collected in K2EDTA tubes by collaborating institutions according to the institutions' own protocols. Collaborator samples were shipped for TCRbeta analysis as frozen whole blood, isolated PBMCs, or DNA extracted from either sample type.

The chain is assembled from TRBV28 and TRBJ2-1, with the D gene too uncertain to name. The clonotype was recovered from a woman aged 30 to 39 who had recovered from COVID-19. Sequencing used peripheral blood. The nucleotides are TGTGCCAGCGGCCGCGTGACAACTTTTCACAATGAGCAGTTCTTC. This yields the protein CASGRVTTFHNEQFF.